The T cell receptor (beta chain) described here comes from a study of T cells in Graves' hyperthyroidism and ophthalmopathy. Overall study: At initial diagnosis, before any treatment had begun, peripheral blood was obtained. Study observations and caveats: Progression to ophthalmopathy was predicted a median of 6.5 months early. Ophthalmopathy was told apart from stable hyperthyroidism by a 13 V-J model. Within blood appeared most thyroid clonotypes that had expanded above 0.001.

This clonotype was counted many times. Its antigen is unknown. CDR3 length: 12 residues. Germline CDR1 reads SQVTM; CDR2 reads ANQGSEA. The germline V and J ends were trimmed by 7 bases and 1 base, with 10 bases remaining between them. Template material for amplifying TCR beta CDR3 regions consisted of RNA transcripts. A set of HTBI primers served as the primers for a first-round RT-PCR of the TCR CDR3. TCRdb re-analysed the multiplex PCR reads in MiXCR, keeping a single row per CDR3 protein. The sample carries 800,000 or so distinct CDR3 sequences, more than 30% recorded once. The chain carries TRBV29-1 and TRBJ2-5; D not resolved. The source material was blood. This receptor was identified in a man in his late teens or twenties with Graves' hyperthyroidism. The CDR3 sequence: CSAGQLQETQYF. CDR3 sequence (DNA): TGCAGCGCCGGGCAGCTCCAAGAGACCCAGTACTTC.